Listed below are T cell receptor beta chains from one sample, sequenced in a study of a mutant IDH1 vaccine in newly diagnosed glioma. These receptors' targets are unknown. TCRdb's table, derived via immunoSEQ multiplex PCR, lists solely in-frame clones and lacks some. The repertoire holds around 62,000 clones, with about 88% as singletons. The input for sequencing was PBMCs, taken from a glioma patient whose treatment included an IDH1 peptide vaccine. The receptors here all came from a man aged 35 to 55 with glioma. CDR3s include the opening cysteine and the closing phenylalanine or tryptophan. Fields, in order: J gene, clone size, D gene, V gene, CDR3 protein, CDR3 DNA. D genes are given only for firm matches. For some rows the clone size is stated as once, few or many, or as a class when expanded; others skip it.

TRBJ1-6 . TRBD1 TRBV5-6 CASSLAGTGYNSPLHF TGTGCCAGCAGCTTGGCGGGGACAGGATATAATTCACCCCTCCACTTT
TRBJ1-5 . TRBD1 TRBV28 CASSLRVRTGGGQPQHF TGTGCCAGCAGTTTACGGGTGAGGACAGGGGGGGGTCAGCCCCAGCATTTT
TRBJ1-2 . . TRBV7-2 CASSPTSGYTF TGTGCCAGCAGCCCCACCTCCGGCTACACCTTC
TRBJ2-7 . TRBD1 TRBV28 CASREGQGSSYEQYF TGTGCCAGCAGAGAGGGACAGGGAAGCTCCTACGAGCAGTACTTC
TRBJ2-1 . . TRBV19 CASSPGTFFDEQFF TGTGCCAGTAGTCCCGGGACTTTCTTTGATGAGCAGTTCTTC
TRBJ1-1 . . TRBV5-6 CASSLVQTRAFF TGTGCCAGCAGCTTGGTTCAGACCAGGGCTTTCTTT
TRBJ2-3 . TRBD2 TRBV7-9 CASTAQLAGGIDTQYF TGTGCCAGCACGGCCCAACTAGCGGGGGGTATAGATACGCAGTATTTT
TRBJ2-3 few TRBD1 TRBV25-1 CASSDTGQGTDTQYF TGTGCCAGCAGTGATACGGGACAGGGCACAGATACGCAGTATTTT
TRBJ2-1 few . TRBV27 CASSSQSYDNEQFF TGTGCCAGCAGTTCCCAGAGTTACGACAATGAGCAGTTCTTC
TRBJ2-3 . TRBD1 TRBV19 CASSTGQVSTDTQYF TGTGCCAGTAGTACTGGACAGGTTTCCACAGATACGCAGTATTTT
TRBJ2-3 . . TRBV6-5 CASKPSGLGDTQYF TGTGCCAGCAAGCCTTCAGGGTTGGGAGATACGCAGTATTTT
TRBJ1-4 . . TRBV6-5 CASTRGGEKLFF TGTGCCAGCACCAGGGGAGGTGAAAAACTGTTTTTT
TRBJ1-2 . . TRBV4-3 CASSQDHRQKWILNYGYTF TGCGCCAGCAGCCAAGATCATCGGCAGAAGTGGATTCTTAACTATGGCTACACCTTC
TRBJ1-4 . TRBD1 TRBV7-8 CASSDRTGRGEKLFF TGTGCCAGCAGCGACCGGACAGGGCGAGGTGAAAAACTGTTTTTT
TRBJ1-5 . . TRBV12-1 CASSFGSGSDGNQPQHF .
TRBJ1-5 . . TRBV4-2 CASSQDGVQPQHF TGTGCCAGCAGCCAAGACGGAGTTCAGCCCCAGCATTTT
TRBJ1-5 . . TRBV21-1 CASSKNTPGGLGQPQHF TGTGCCAGCAGCAAAAATACCCCAGGGGGCCTGGGTCAGCCCCAGCATTTT
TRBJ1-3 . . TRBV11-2 CASSRVFKGAGNTIYF TGTGCCAGCAGCCGGGTCTTTAAGGGGGCTGGAAACACCATATATTTT
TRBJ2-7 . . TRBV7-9 CASSSAGYEQYF TGTGCCAGCAGCTCCGCAGGGTACGAGCAGTACTTC
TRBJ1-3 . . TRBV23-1 CASSQSRRGHGSGNTIYF TGCGCCAGCAGTCAATCGCGGAGGGGCCATGGCTCTGGAAACACCATATATTTT
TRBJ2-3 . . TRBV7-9 CASSSGLFDTDTQYF TGTGCCAGCAGCTCGGGACTCTTCGACACAGATACGCAGTATTTT
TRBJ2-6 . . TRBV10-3 CATTGGGSNSGANVLTF TGTGCCACCACTGGGGGCGGGAGTAACTCTGGGGCCAACGTCCTGACTTTC
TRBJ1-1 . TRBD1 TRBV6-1 CASSVDRGGTEAFF TGTGCCAGCAGCGTTGACAGGGGAGGCACTGAAGCTTTCTTT
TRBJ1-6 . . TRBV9 CASSLRPHPSPLHF TGTGCCAGCAGCCTTCGACCCCACCCTTCACCCCTCCACTTT
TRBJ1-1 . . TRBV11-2 CASSNLARTKNTEAFF TGTGCCAGCAGCAATTTGGCCCGGACAAAGAACACTGAAGCTTTCTTT
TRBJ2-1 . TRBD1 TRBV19 CASTTGARPYNEQFF TGTGCCAGTACCACAGGGGCCAGGCCCTACAATGAGCAGTTCTTC
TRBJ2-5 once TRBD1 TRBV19 CASSPTGQGETQYF TGTGCCAGTAGCCCAACCGGACAGGGGGAGACCCAGTACTTC
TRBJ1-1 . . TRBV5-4 CASSLGQVGYTEAFF TGTGCCAGCAGCTTGGGGCAGGTGGGGTACACTGAAGCTTTCTTT
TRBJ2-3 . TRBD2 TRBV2 CASSEGLAATTDTQYF TGTGCCAGCAGTGAGGGACTAGCGGCTACCACAGATACGCAGTATTTT
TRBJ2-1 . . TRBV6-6 CASSREGYNEQFF TGTGCCAGCAGCCGGGAAGGCTACAATGAGCAGTTCTTC
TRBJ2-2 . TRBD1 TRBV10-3 CAISGGTGVNTGELFF TGTGCCATCAGTGGGGGGACAGGGGTGAACACCGGGGAGCTGTTTTTT
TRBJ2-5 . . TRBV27 CASSLWGWETQYF TGTGCCAGCAGTTTATGGGGCTGGGAGACCCAGTACTTC
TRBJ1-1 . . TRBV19 CASSTSRARGAFF TGTGCCAGTAGTACATCGCGGGCGAGAGGAGCTTTCTTT
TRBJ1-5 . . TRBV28 CASTLGTVNQPQHF TGTGCCAGCACCCTAGGGACTGTGAATCAGCCCCAGCATTTT
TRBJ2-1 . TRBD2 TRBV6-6 CASSYSLAGGEQFF TGTGCCAGCAGTTACAGCCTAGCGGGAGGCGAGCAGTTCTTC
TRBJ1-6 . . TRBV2 CASSLGGSSYNSPLHF TGTGCCAGCAGTTTAGGGGGGAGCTCCTATAATTCACCCCTCCACTTT
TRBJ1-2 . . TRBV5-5 CASSLRDGIASSYGYTF TGTGCCAGCAGCCTCCGGGACGGCATCGCGAGCTCCTATGGCTACACCTTC
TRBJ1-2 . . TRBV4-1 CASTSTVGGLDNYGYTF TGCGCCAGCACCTCAACTGTCGGGGGGCTAGATAACTATGGCTACACCTTC
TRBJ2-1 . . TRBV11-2 CASSLAITPSQFF TGTGCCAGCAGCTTAGCCATTACACCCTCCCAGTTCTTC
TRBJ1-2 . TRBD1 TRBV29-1 CSVHTGGDYGYTF TGCAGCGTTCATACAGGGGGGGACTATGGCTACACCTTC
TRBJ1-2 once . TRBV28 CATTDPYGYTF TGTGCCACCACGGACCCCTATGGCTACACCTTC
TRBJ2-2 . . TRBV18 CASSRTANTGELFF TGTGCCAGCTCACGCACAGCTAACACCGGGGAGCTGTTTTTT
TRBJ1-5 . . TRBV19 CASSIDGGRGSHQPQHF TGTGCCAGTAGTATAGATGGGGGACGAGGGTCACATCAGCCCCAGCATTTT
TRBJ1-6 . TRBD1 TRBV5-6 CASSWDRVNSPLHF TGTGCCAGCAGCTGGGACAGGGTAAATTCACCCCTCCACTTT
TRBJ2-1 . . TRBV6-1 CASSEAPVRGSYNEQFF TGTGCCAGCAGTGAAGCGCCGGTTAGGGGGAGCTACAATGAGCAGTTCTTC
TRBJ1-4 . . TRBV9 CASSVGGRVDEKLFF TGTGCCAGCAGCGTAGGTGGCAGGGTGGACGAAAAACTGTTTTTT
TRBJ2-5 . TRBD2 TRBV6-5 CASSTTSAEETQYF TGTGCCAGCAGTACGACTAGCGCGGAGGAGACCCAGTACTTC